The 28 T cell receptor beta chains listed next were all sequenced from one sample in a study of cytomegalovirus exposure and HLA in healthy donors. PCR involved 60 Vbeta and 13 Jbeta primers. TCRdb's table, derived via immunoSEQ multiplex PCR, lists solely in-frame clones and lacks some. The sample contains more than 85,000 clones, about 79% of which appear only once. The sequenced sample consisted of PBMCs. All receptors derive from a woman aged 18-29 years in good health and CMV-seronegative.

The chain is built from TRBV29-1 and TRBJ2-3; 11 bases map to TRBD1. Germline CDR1 SQVTM, CDR2 ANQGSEA. The CDR3 spans 14 residues. V lost 3 bases and J lost 2; bases outside the gene matches: 1. CDR3: CSVEDRGPTDTQYF. CDR3 bases: TGCAGCGTTGAGGACAGGGGGCCCACAGATACGCAGTATTTT.

Turning to this clone: In the same sample, other DNA sequences code for this CDR3. The V gene is TRBV19, the J gene TRBJ2-7; 9 positions match TRBD1. Germline CDR1 is LNHDA and CDR2 is SQIVND (reference sequence). The CDR3 totals 15 residues. With 1 base clipped from V and 3 bases from J, the junction kept 4 bases outside the gene matches. Here the CDR3 DNA reads TGTGCCAGTAGTATAGTAGGGACAGGGCACTACGAGCAGTACTTC. Translation gives CASSIVGTGHYEQYF.

This chain links TRBV10-1 with TRBJ1-2; D gene ambiguous. The V end was cut by 0 bases, the J end by 5 bases, with 19 bases between. The CDR3 spans 17 residues. In germline, CDR1 is WNHNN, CDR2 SYGVQD (reference sequence). CDR3 region: CASSESYGGNSEYGYTF. DNA of the CDR3: TGCGCCAGCAGTGAGTCGTATGGAGGGAACTCCGAATATGGCTACACCTTC.

The J gene is TRBJ1-6, the V gene TRBV30; D possibly corresponds to TRBD1 (5 bases). The germline V and J ends were trimmed by 2 bases and 6 bases, with 8 bases remaining between them. Germline CDR1 is GTSNPN and CDR2 is SVGIG (reference sequence). The CDR3 has 13 residues. The CDR3 sequence is CAWSQGINSPLHF. CDR3 nucleotides: TGTGCCTGGAGTCAGGGAATTAATTCACCCCTCCACTTT.

The V and J genes are TRBV4-3 and TRBJ2-5; D is possibly TRBD2 (6 bases). The germline V and J ends were trimmed by 0 bases and 4 bases, with 18 bases remaining between them. This CDR3 has 17 residues. From germline, CDR1 is LGHNA and CDR2 YSLEER. The CDR3 here is CASSQDTWRVEGETQYF. The CDR3 DNA reads as TGCGCCAGCAGCCAAGATACATGGAGGGTAGAGGGAGAGACCCAGTACTTC.

The chain carries TRBV27 and TRBJ2-1; 7 positions agree with TRBD1. The J segment lost 5 bases and the V segment lost 5 bases, leaving 3 bases of the junction unmatched. Looked up from germline, CDR1 is MNHEY and CDR2 is SMNVEV (reference sequence). There are 13 residues in the CDR3. CDR3 protein: CASSDRVHNEQFF. Written as DNA, the CDR3 is TGTGCCAGCAGTGACAGGGTCCACAATGAGCAGTTCTTC.

The rearrangement uses TRBV4-3 and TRBJ2-3, with D perhaps TRBD2 (5 bases). This CDR3 has 14 residues. The V gene's germline CDR1 is LGHNA and CDR2 YSLEER. Trimming shortened V by 3 bases and J by 2 bases, and 9 bases separated the two germline ends. CDR3 region: CASSHRGYTDTQYF. DNA of the CDR3: TGCGCCAGCAGCCATAGAGGGTACACAGATACGCAGTATTTT.

In DNA, the CDR3 is TGTGCCAGCAGCTTAAGACAGTTGACTAATGAAAAACTGTTTTTT. Protein: CASSLRQLTNEKLFF. The chain combines TRBV7-9 with TRBJ1-4; a weak D match, TRBD1 (5 bases). The CDR3 spans 15 residues. V dropped 2 bases and J dropped 2 bases, with 9 bases sitting between them. The germline V gene encodes CDR1 SEHNR and CDR2 FQNEAQ (reference sequence).

CDR3 nucleotide sequence: TGTGCCAGCAGTTACTCGACCGGACGACGGAGGTCACCCCTCCACTTT. It codes for CASSYSTGRRRSPLHF. This chain links TRBV6-5 with TRBJ1-6; unclear D gene. V lost 0 bases and J lost 10, with 16 bases in between. The germline CDR1 and CDR2 sequences are MNHEY and SVGAGI. The CDR3 runs to 16 residues.

The chain carries TRBV28 and TRBJ2-3, with 12 bases fitting TRBD2. After removal of 10 bases from V and 4 bases from J, the junction contained 6 bases not matched to a gene. The CDR3 extends over 14 amino acids. In germline, CDR1 is MDHEN, CDR2 SYDVKM. CDR3 sequence (DNA): TGTGCCACCCGACTAGCGGGAGAATCAGATACGCAGTATTTT. Protein product: CATRLAGESDTQYF.

The genes are TRBV6-6 and TRBJ1-2; TRBD1 aligns across 7 bases. With V trimmed by 6 bases and J by 2 bases, 9 bases remained unmatched. CDR3 size: 15 residues. Germline CDR1 reads MNHNY; CDR2 reads SVGAGI (reference sequence). The CDR3 DNA is TGTGCCAGCAGCCTCTCAGGGGGAACCAACTATGGCTACACCTTC. Translated, it gives CASSLSGGTNYGYTF.

The V call is TRBV28, the J call TRBJ2-7, with TRBD1 identical over 10 bases. The CDR3 is made up of 15 amino acids. Germline trimming cut 5 bases from V and 5 bases from J; bases unmatched to any gene: 9. Germline CDR1 MDHEN, CDR2 SYDVKM. The CDR3 DNA reads TGTGCCAGCAGTACACCCGGGACAGGGGACGACGAGCAGTACTTC. Residues: CASSTPGTGDDEQYF.

The V gene is TRBV18, the J gene TRBJ1-1, with D unclear. The CDR3 has 16 amino acids. The V and J ends lost 1 base and 5 bases respectively, with 17 bases between them. Germline-derived CDR1 and CDR2 are KGHSH and LQKENI. The CDR3 here is CASSPQLGVNPTEAFF. The CDR3, as DNA: TGTGCCAGCTCACCACAGTTGGGAGTTAATCCTACTGAAGCTTTCTTT.

The V gene is TRBV6-1, the J gene TRBJ2-5; 12 bases are a match to TRBD2. The CDR3 totals 15 residues. Germline V CDR1 and CDR2: MNHNS, SASEGT. V lost 3 bases and J lost 7; bases outside the gene matches: 6. This CDR3 reads CASSELAGGLGTQYF. The CDR3 DNA sequence: TGTGCCAGCAGTGAGCTAGCGGGGGGGCTAGGGACCCAGTACTTC.

This clone has just one count. The chain joins TRBV29-1 to TRBJ1-2, with 8 nucleotides matching TRBD1. V lost 5 bases and J lost 3; bases outside the gene matches: 8. The CDR3 is made up of 14 amino acids. Germline CDR1 and CDR2: SQVTM and ANQGSEA. The CDR3 spells CSVLVTGDDYGYTF. CDR3 bases: TGCAGCGTTCTCGTGACAGGGGATGACTATGGCTACACCTTC.

The chain couples TRBV18 to TRBJ1-1; TRBD1 might be the D (6 bases). The CDR3 loop spans 15 amino acids. Germline V gives CDR1 KGHSH, CDR2 LQKENI. The V end lost 3 bases, the J end lost 6 bases, and 17 bases lay between the germline ends. The CDR3 DNA reads TGTGCCAGCTCACCTTCACAGGGACCAGGAGCTGAAGCTTTCTTT. As protein: CASSPSQGPGAEAFF.

The J gene is TRBJ2-5, the V gene TRBV4-1, with D maybe TRBD2 (5 bases). Germline CDR1 is MGHRA and CDR2 is YSYEKL. This CDR3 region has 17 residues. V was pared by 2 bases and J by 3 bases, with 19 bases between. CDR3 sequence: CASSQPKFRDMEETQYF. CDR3 in DNA: TGCGCCAGCAGCCAACCGAAATTCCGGGATATGGAAGAGACCCAGTACTTC.

This chain joins TRBV11-2 and TRBJ1-1, with unresolved D. There are 14 residues in the CDR3. The germline V gene has CDR1 SGHAT and CDR2 FQNNGV. V was shortened by 5 bases and J by 4 bases, with 14 bases between the two germline ends. In DNA, the CDR3 is TGTGCCAGCAGCCCACCTTTGAGTGTCACTGAAGCTTTCTTT. Translation: CASSPPLSVTEAFF.

In this sample, this clone is medium-sized. Additional DNA sequences in this sample encode the identical CDR3. The rearrangement uses TRBV9 and TRBJ2-1; 7 bases match TRBD1. Trimming removed 0 bases from V and 1 base from J; junction bases left unmatched: 10. The CDR3 sequence is 18 residues long. CDR1 SGDLS and CDR2 YYNGEE come from the germline V gene. The CDR3 coding sequence is TGTGCCAGCAGCGTAGGACCCAGGGACAGCTATTCCTACAATGAGCAGTTCTTC. Its protein product is CASSVGPRDSYSYNEQFF.

The chain uses TRBV19 and TRBJ2-7; tentatively, D is TRBD2 (6 bases). The CDR3 covers 12 residues. V lost 5 bases and J 7 bases, leaving 12 bases between the germline ends. Per germline, CDR1 LNHDA and CDR2 SQIVND (reference sequence). The CDR3 coding sequence is TGTGCCAGTAGTTTCGGGGGTGAAGAGCAGTACTTC. This encodes CASSFGGEEQYF.

The V call is TRBV5-1, the J call TRBJ2-5; TRBD1 aligns across 8 bases. J gave up 2 bases and V 1 base, and 7 bases lay outside the gene matches. The CDR3 spans 16 residues. CDR1 and CDR2 (germline): SGHRS, YFSETQ. DNA for the CDR3: TGCGCCAGCAGCTTGTCGTCCAGGGGGCCGCAAGAGACCCAGTACTTC. Protein product: CASSLSSRGPQETQYF.

The CDR3 DNA reads as TGTGCCAGCGGAGGGACTTTGCGATACGAGCAGTACTTC. As protein: CASGGTLRYEQYF. The chain is built from TRBV2 and TRBJ2-5; D is perhaps TRBD2 (6 bases). The DNA end is a closer match to TRBJ2-7, so the J assignment may be wrong. CDR3 length equals 13 residues. The germline CDR1 and CDR2 sequences are SNHLY and FYNNEI.

V gene TRBV30 combines with J gene TRBJ2-1; 8 bases are shared with TRBD2. The CDR3 spans 14 residues. Germline CDR1 reads GTSNPN; CDR2 reads SVGIG (reference sequence). J was trimmed by 2 bases and V by 3 bases; bases with no gene match: 3. This CDR3 reads CAWRGLETYNEQFF. The CDR3 DNA reads TGTGCCTGGAGGGGACTAGAAACCTACAATGAGCAGTTCTTC.

This clone was seen once. The chain couples TRBV19 to TRBJ1-1; TRBD1 is a possible D gene (5 bases). The CDR3 is 17 residues long. Trimming pared 5 bases from V and 4 bases from J, leaving 23 bases between. CDR1 and CDR2 (germline): LNHDA, SQIVND (reference sequence). The CDR3 DNA reads TGTGCCAGTAGTTCCCTCCCACCCGATTGGGGGGTCACTGAAGCTTTCTTT. This codes for CASSSLPPDWGVTEAFF.

V is TRBV7-6 and J is TRBJ2-5; D might be TRBD1 (6 bases). Deletions cut 1 base from V and 4 bases from J, with 13 bases between. CDR1 and CDR2 from the germline V gene are SGHVS and FNYEAQ. The CDR3 is 15 residues long. CDR3 sequence (DNA): TGTGCCAGCAGCTTAGAGGCAGGGGCCCCAGAGACCCAGTACTTC. It encodes CASSLEAGAPETQYF.

J is TRBJ2-1 and V is TRBV27; 9 bases fit TRBD2. The CDR3 is made up of 16 amino acids. CDR1 and CDR2 (germline): MNHEY, SMNVEV (reference sequence). With V trimmed by 0 bases and J by 1 base, 1 base remained unmatched. DNA for the CDR3: TGTGCCAGCAGTTTATCTCTAGCGGGATCCTACAATGAGCAGTTCTTC. It is translated as CASSLSLAGSYNEQFF.

The chain uses TRBV28 and TRBJ2-3, with a possible D match to TRBD2 (7 bases). The CDR3 length is 15 residues. Germline V CDR1 and CDR2: MDHEN, SYDVKM. Trimming pared 6 bases from V and 4 bases from J, leaving 17 bases between. CDR3 nucleotide sequence: TGTGCCAGCAGAGGGGGGGCGGAGGCCGCAGATACGCAGTATTTT. Translation gives CASRGGAEAADTQYF.

This clone was recorded a few times. This chain uses TRBV5-1 with TRBJ1-4, with TRBD1 as a possible D gene (6 bases). V lost 0 bases to trimming and J lost 5 bases, with 8 bases between them. From germline, CDR1 is SGHRS and CDR2 YFSETQ. The CDR3 is 14 residues long. The CDR3 sequence is CASSLVGQNEKLFF. The CDR3 DNA is TGCGCCAGCAGCTTGGTTGGACAGAATGAAAAACTGTTTTTT.